The 32 T cell receptor beta chains below come from one sample, sequenced in a study of lymphopenia after photon versus proton radiotherapy. Assay used: immunoSEQ multiplex PCR; TCRdb lists only in-frame clones, some missing. The sample has about 160,000 clones; 70% to 90% are singletons. The specimen comprised peripheral blood, sampled from a patient treated with photon-based radiotherapy. Receptors originate from a man between 50 and 59 years old with gastric cancer.

The chain carries TRBV18 and TRBJ1-1, with a possible D match to TRBD1 (6 bases). Trimming removed 2 bases at V and 4 bases at J, with 8 bases between. The CDR3 runs to 13 residues. Germline CDR1 KGHSH, CDR2 LQKENI. CDR3 protein: CASSPAGATEAFF. As DNA, the CDR3 is TGTGCCAGCTCACCAGCAGGGGCCACTGAAGCTTTCTTT. The variable domain in full, completed from reference TRBV18 and TRBJ1-1, reads NAGVMQNPRHLVRRRGQEARLRCSPMKGHSHVYWYRQLPEEGLKFMVYLQKENIIDESGMPKERFSAEFPKEGPSILRIQQVVRGDSAAYFCASSPAGATEAFFGQGTRLTVV.

The CDR3 loop reads CAWSKKDRLGSRRAFF. The CDR3 nucleotides read TGTGCCTGGAGTAAGAAGGACAGGCTCGGCTCTAGGAGAGCTTTCTTT. The chain combines TRBV30 with TRBJ1-1, with TRBD1 matching 7 bases. Trimming removed 2 bases from V and 10 bases from J; junction bases left unmatched: 19. This CDR3 is 16 amino acids long. Germline-derived CDR1 and CDR2 are GTSNPN and SVGIG (reference sequence). Variable domain in full (rest from reference TRBV30 and TRBJ1-1): SQTIHQWPATLVQPVGSPLSLECTVEGTSNPNLYWYRQAAGRGLQLLFYSVGIGQISSEVPQNLSASRPQDRQFILSSKKLLLSDSGFYLCAWSKKDRLGSRRAFFGQGTRLTVV.

The chain combines TRBV5-1 with TRBJ1-3; TRBD1 matches at 10 bases. Germline CDR1 is SGHRS and CDR2 is YFSETQ. This CDR3 is 15 amino acids long. V gave up 4 bases and J gave up 2 bases; unmatched junction bases: 3. CDR3 protein: CASSPDRGTGNTIYF. CDR3 DNA: TGCGCCAGCAGCCCGGACAGGGGGACTGGAAACACCATATATTTT.

The CDR3, as DNA: TGTGCCAGCACCCTAGGGGACCGGGACAGGGAAACTGAAGCTTTCTTT. It is translated as CASTLGDRDRETEAFF. This chain connects TRBV7-8 to TRBJ1-1; 9 positions agree with TRBD1. Germline V CDR1 and CDR2: SGHVS, FQNEAQ. The CDR3 is 16 amino acids. The V segment lost 7 bases and the J segment 5 bases; nucleotides outside the gene matches: 14. The full variable domain, with the rest looked up from reference TRBV7-8 and TRBJ1-1, is GAGVSQSPRYKVAKRGQDVALRCDPISGHVSLFWYQQALGQGPEFLTYFQNEAQLDKSGLPSDRFFAERPEGSVSTLKIQRTQQEDSAVYLCASTLGDRDRETEAFFGQGTRLTVV.

The chain has TRBV11-2 and TRBJ2-7, with TRBD2 matching over 8 bases. The CDR3 runs 13 residues. The V gene's germline CDR1 is SGHAT and CDR2 FQNNGV. V shed 0 bases and J 6 bases; nucleotides not matched to a gene: 1. CDR3 region: CASSLDRGGEQYF. The CDR3 nucleotides read TGTGCCAGCAGCTTAGATCGGGGGGGCGAGCAGTACTTC.

This chain connects TRBV6-1 to TRBJ2-7, with D maybe TRBD1 (6 bases). Trimming removed 2 bases from V and 2 bases from J, with 19 bases in between. This CDR3 spans 17 amino acids. The germline V gene encodes CDR1 MNHNS and CDR2 SASEGT. CDR3 DNA sequence: TGTGCCAGCAGTGAACCCCTATACAGGGCCCTTACCTACGAGCAGTACTTC. This sequence encodes CASSEPLYRALTYEQYF.

The chain employs TRBV5-1 and TRBJ2-2; tentatively, D is TRBD2 (5 bases). The CDR3 runs to 13 residues. Germline-derived CDR1 and CDR2 are SGHRS and YFSETQ. The V end lost 4 bases, the J end lost 5 bases, and 9 bases lay between the germline ends. The DNA for the CDR3 is TGCGCCAGCAGCACCCCGGGGACCGGGGAGCTGTTTTTT. Translating gives CASSTPGTGELFF.

The chain uses TRBV19 and TRBJ1-1; possible D gene TRBD1, 5 bases. Trimming removed 7 bases at V and 1 base at J, with 13 bases between. In germline, CDR1 is LNHDA, CDR2 SQIVND (reference sequence). The CDR3 consists of 14 residues. The DNA for the CDR3 is TGTGCCAGTACGACCTGGGGGACGAACACTGAAGCTTTCTTT. Amino acid sequence: CASTTWGTNTEAFF.

This clone was recorded once. The chain uses TRBV19 and TRBJ2-5, with 7 bases lining up with TRBD1. The CDR3 spans 15 residues. Germline-derived CDR1 and CDR2 are LNHDA and SQIVND (reference sequence). V was pared by 3 bases and J by 2 bases, with 6 bases of the junction left unmatched. This chain's CDR3 is CASSIGQGVQETQYF. For the CDR3, the DNA is TGTGCCAGTAGTATCGGGCAGGGGGTGCAAGAGACCCAGTACTTC.

V is TRBV2 and J is TRBJ1-5; D unresolved. Germline CDR1 SNHLY, CDR2 FYNNEI. CDR3 size: 15 residues. V was pared by 3 bases and J by 3 bases, with 12 bases between. CDR3: CASSDYRPSNQPQHF. The DNA for the CDR3 is TGTGCCAGCAGTGATTACAGACCCTCCAATCAGCCCCAGCATTTT.

This rearrangement joins TRBV4-2 to TRBJ2-7; D not certain. With 2 bases removed from V and 0 bases from J, the gap between germline ends came to 11 bases. The CDR3 runs to 15 residues. Germline V gene lookup returns CDR1 LGHNA and CDR2 YNFKEQ. CDR3 amino acids: CASSQISQDSYEQYF. The CDR3 region has the DNA TGTGCCAGCAGCCAAATTTCCCAGGACTCCTACGAGCAGTACTTC.

The chain has TRBV5-8 and TRBJ1-5; 9 bases fit TRBD1. Germline trimming cut 4 bases from V and 4 bases from J; bases unmatched to any gene: 6. The CDR3 spans 15 residues. The germline gives CDR1 SGHTS, CDR2 YDEGEE. CDR3 in DNA: TGTGCCAGCAGCCCTGGACAGGGGAGGAATCAGCCCCAGCATTTT. Residues: CASSPGQGRNQPQHF.

This clone was observed a handful of times. The rearrangement joins TRBV7-2 to TRBJ1-2, with a tentative D call TRBD1 (6 bases). This CDR3 has 14 residues. CDR1 SGHTA and CDR2 FQGNSA come from the germline V gene. Trimming pared 3 bases from V and 4 bases from J, leaving 12 bases between. CDR3 coding DNA: TGTGCCAGCAGCTTGGGCAGGGGCCTCTATGGCTACACCTTC. Translation: CASSLGRGLYGYTF.

The DNA for the CDR3 is TGTGCCAGCAGCTTAACTGTGACCGGGGAGCTGTTTTTT. Protein: CASSLTVTGELFF. V and J are TRBV7-7 and TRBJ2-2; D unclear. Trimming took 2 bases from V and 5 from J, leaving 6 bases between them. This CDR3 spans 13 amino acids. The V gene's germline CDR1 is SSHAT and CDR2 FNYEAQ (reference sequence).

The chain recombines TRBV5-1 with TRBJ2-3; the match to TRBD1 covers 7 bases. Trimming took 4 bases from V and 3 from J; bases not matched to a gene: 5. This CDR3 is built from 14 residues. The germline V gene has CDR1 SGHRS and CDR2 YFSETQ. The CDR3 loop reads CASSPPDRTDTQYF. CDR3 in DNA: TGCGCCAGCAGCCCCCCGGACAGGACAGATACGCAGTATTTT.

The rearrangement uses TRBV5-1 and TRBJ2-5; tentatively, D is TRBD1 (6 bases). The V end was cut by 7 bases, the J end by 9 bases, with 13 bases between. This CDR3 comprises 11 residues. CDR1 and CDR2 (germline): SGHRS, YFSETQ. In nucleotides, the CDR3 is TGCGCCAGCGCTTACGAGGGGGCCCAGTACTTC. It encodes CASAYEGAQYF.

This chain uses TRBV19 with TRBJ1-4; maybe TRBD1 (5 bases). The germline V gene has CDR1 LNHDA and CDR2 SQIVND (reference sequence). This CDR3 has 14 residues. V was clipped by 6 bases and J by 6 bases, with 14 bases between them. CDR3 in DNA: TGTGCCAGTAGCACCGGGACCAACTATGAAAAACTGTTTTTT. Encoded protein: CASSTGTNYEKLFF. Together with reference TRBV19 and TRBJ1-4, the CDR3 gives the full variable domain: DGGITQSPKYLFRKEGQNVTLSCEQNLNHDAMYWYRQDPGQGLRLIYYSQIVNDFQKGDIAEGYSVSREKKESFPLTVTSAQKNPTAFYLCASSTGTNYEKLFFGSGTQLSVL.

In DNA, the CDR3 is TGTGCCAGCAGCTTAGCGTTTGAAAACTATGGCTACACCTTC. It encodes CASSLAFENYGYTF. The chain joins TRBV7-9 to TRBJ1-2; unclear D gene. V dropped 0 bases and J dropped 2 bases, with 7 bases sitting between them. The germline V gene has CDR1 SEHNR and CDR2 FQNEAQ (reference sequence). The length of the CDR3 is 14 residues.

The rearrangement uses TRBV28 and TRBJ1-5; tentatively, D is TRBD1 (6 bases). V was shortened by 3 bases and J by 2 bases, with 14 bases between the two germline ends. The CDR3 consists of 16 residues. CDR1 and CDR2 (germline): MDHEN, SYDVKM. The CDR3 spells CASSFVGANGNQPQHF. CDR3 nucleotide sequence: TGTGCCAGCAGTTTTGTGGGGGCGAACGGCAATCAGCCCCAGCATTTT.

The J gene is TRBJ1-1, the V gene TRBV9; D call uncertain. CDR3 length: 16 amino acids. Trimming removed 0 bases from V and 2 bases from J, with 14 bases in between. Germline V gives CDR1 SGDLS, CDR2 YYNGEE. CDR3 coding DNA: TGTGCCAGCAGCGTAGATCCCTCCAAGGGCAACACTGAAGCTTTCTTT. This codes for CASSVDPSKGNTEAFF.

The chain uses TRBV4-1 and TRBJ2-5, with 10 bases matching TRBD2. CDR1 is MGHRA and CDR2 is YSYEKL in the germline V gene. CDR3 size: 18 residues. V lost 3 bases and J lost 5; bases outside the gene matches: 15. This chain's CDR3 is CASSQRLEAGGPSETQYF. For the CDR3, the DNA is TGCGCCAGCAGCCAGAGGCTTGAAGCGGGAGGGCCCTCGGAGACCCAGTACTTC.

This clone was seen just once. V is TRBV7-3 and J is TRBJ2-1, with TRBD2 identical over 9 bases. The V segment lost 5 bases and the J segment 6 bases; nucleotides outside the gene matches: 8. The germline V gene has CDR1 SGHTA and CDR2 FQGTGA. The CDR3 runs 15 residues. CDR3 residues: CASSPQREEVNEQFF. CDR3 nucleotide sequence: TGTGCCAGCAGCCCGCAGCGGGAGGAGGTCAATGAGCAGTTCTTC.

V gene TRBV29-1 combines with J gene TRBJ1-1; 9 positions agree with TRBD1. Losses at the gene ends were 0 bases for V and 6 bases for J; bases not matched to a gene: 8. Germline V CDR1 and CDR2: SQVTM, ANQGSEA. The CDR3 has 15 residues. The CDR3 here is CSVEDSGTGWSEAFF. The CDR3 bases are TGCAGCGTTGAAGATAGTGGGACAGGGTGGTCTGAAGCTTTCTTT.

The chain links TRBV19 to TRBJ1-1, with 7 bases identical to TRBD1. J lost 0 bases, V lost 7 bases, and 11 bases had no gene match. Per germline, CDR1 LNHDA and CDR2 SQIVND (reference sequence). CDR3 length: 16 residues. CDR3: CASTPVTGRMNTEAFF. In DNA, the CDR3 is TGTGCCAGTACCCCCGTGACAGGGCGCATGAACACTGAAGCTTTCTTT.

V usage is TRBV9 and J usage is TRBJ1-3, with 8 bases lining up with TRBD1. V was clipped by 3 bases and J by 2 bases; unmatched bases: 7. This CDR3 comprises 16 residues. Germline V gene sequence: CDR1 SGDLS, CDR2 YYNGEE. The CDR3 DNA is TGTGCCAGCAGCGAGTCCGGGACAGGAGCTGGAAACACCATATATTTT. Its translation is CASSESGTGAGNTIYF.

The gene calls are TRBV5-1 and TRBJ2-7; D might be TRBD1 (5 bases). The CDR3 totals 14 residues. The germline V and J ends were trimmed by 0 bases and 6 bases, with 13 bases remaining between them. Germline CDR1 is SGHRS and CDR2 is YFSETQ. CDR3 nucleotides: TGCGCCAGCAGCTTGGAAAGCAGGGCTCGCGAGCAGTACTTC. Its translation: CASSLESRAREQYF.

This chain connects TRBV11-2 to TRBJ2-4; possibly TRBD1 for D (5 bases). V dropped 6 bases and J dropped 1 base, with 16 bases sitting between them. The CDR3 extends over 16 amino acids. Per germline, CDR1 SGHAT and CDR2 FQNNGV. The CDR3 spells CASRRLREGAKNIQYF. The DNA for the CDR3 is TGTGCCAGCAGGCGCCTCAGGGAAGGGGCCAAAAACATTCAGTACTTC.

This chain joins TRBV4-1 and TRBJ1-2, with D perhaps TRBD1 (6 bases). The CDR3 extends over 14 amino acids. Germline V gene sequence: CDR1 MGHRA, CDR2 YSYEKL. V lost 1 base and J 7 bases, leaving 13 bases between the germline ends. The CDR3 is CASSQAGAPSGYTF. The CDR3 DNA reads as TGCGCCAGCAGCCAAGCAGGGGCGCCAAGTGGCTACACCTTC.

The chain couples TRBV27 to TRBJ1-4; 7 bases agree with TRBD1. V dropped 2 bases and J dropped 8; count of bases not matched to a gene: 11. The CDR3 contains 16 residues. The germline CDR1 and CDR2 sequences are MNHEY and SMNVEV (reference sequence). DNA for the CDR3: TGTGCCAGCAGTTTAGTAGGGGACAGTGGTCGGGAAAAACTGTTTTTT. Translation gives CASSLVGDSGREKLFF.

This sequence joins TRBV18 and TRBJ1-1; TRBD1 might be the D (6 bases). Trimming removed 0 bases at V and 0 bases at J, with 8 bases between. Germline V gene data show CDR1 as KGHSH and CDR2 as LQKENI. The CDR3 runs 15 residues. CDR3: CASSPPRGMNTEAFF. The CDR3 DNA sequence: TGTGCCAGCTCACCACCAAGGGGGATGAACACTGAAGCTTTCTTT.

J is TRBJ2-5 and V is TRBV29-1; D possibly corresponds to TRBD2 (5 bases). Trimming removed 4 bases at V and 2 bases at J, with 8 bases between. Germline CDR1 reads SQVTM; CDR2 reads ANQGSEA. The CDR3 is made up of 12 amino acids. The CDR3, as DNA: TGCAGCGTTGTGGGAGTACAAGAGACCCAGTACTTC. Translated, it gives CSVVGVQETQYF.

The chain is built from TRBV19 and TRBJ2-7, with 7 bases matching TRBD1. The V gene end was trimmed by 4 bases and the J gene end by 3 bases; junction bases not matched to a gene: 9. From germline, CDR1 is LNHDA and CDR2 SQIVND (reference sequence). The length of the CDR3 is 15 residues. The CDR3 reads CASSKPGTANYEQYF. DNA for the CDR3: TGTGCCAGTAGTAAGCCCGGGACAGCCAACTACGAGCAGTACTTC.